This T cell receptor (beta chain) emerged from a study of T cell responses to AZD1222 COVID-19 vaccine. Deletions cut 5 bases from V and 2 bases from J, with 16 bases between. Germline values: CDR1 MDHEN, CDR2 SYDVKM. This CDR3 is 15 amino acids long. Method: immunoSEQ multiplex PCR; TCRdb's copy keeps in-frame clones and lacks some. The sample lists 150,000 or so clones; around 93% were seen once. The table lists this clone with a count of one. What it binds is not known. Broader study findings: Donors were chiefly white British, with a greater number of females, and clonal diversity was perhaps underestimated. Across spike, vaccine-associated CD4 TCRs were found, dominant at 160-218 and 743-854.

This chain connects TRBV28 to TRBJ2-7, with TRBD2 as a possible D gene (6 bases). Sample: peripheral blood, taken on day 0 of AZD1222 vaccination. This sequence was found in an adult in good health. The CDR3 region is CASSAQGGVAYEQYF. In DNA form, the CDR3 reads TGTGCCAGCAGTGCCCAGGGCGGGGTCGCCTACGAGCAGTACTTC.